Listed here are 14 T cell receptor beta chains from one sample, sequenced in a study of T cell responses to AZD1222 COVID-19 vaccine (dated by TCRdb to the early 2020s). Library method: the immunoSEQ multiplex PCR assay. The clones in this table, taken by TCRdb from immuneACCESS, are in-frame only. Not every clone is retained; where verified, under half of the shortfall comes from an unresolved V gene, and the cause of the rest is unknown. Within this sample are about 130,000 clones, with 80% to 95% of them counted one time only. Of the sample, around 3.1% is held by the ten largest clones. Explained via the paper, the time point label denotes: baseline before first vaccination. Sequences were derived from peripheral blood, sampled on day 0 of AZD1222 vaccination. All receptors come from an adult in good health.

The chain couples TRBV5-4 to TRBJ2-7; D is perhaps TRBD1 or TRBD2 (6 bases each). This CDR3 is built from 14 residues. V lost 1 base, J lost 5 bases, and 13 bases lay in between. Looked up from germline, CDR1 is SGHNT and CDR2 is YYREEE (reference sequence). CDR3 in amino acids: CASSLWGAGDEQYF. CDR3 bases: TGTGCCAGCAGCTTGTGGGGGGCAGGCGACGAGCAGTACTTC.

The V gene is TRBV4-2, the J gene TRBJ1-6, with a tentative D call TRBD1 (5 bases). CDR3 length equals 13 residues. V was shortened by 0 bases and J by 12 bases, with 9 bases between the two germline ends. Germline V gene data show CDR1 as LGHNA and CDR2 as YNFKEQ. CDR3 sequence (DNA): TGTGCCAGCAGCCAAGAGGGTAGGGGACCCCTCCACTTT. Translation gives CASSQEGRGPLHF.

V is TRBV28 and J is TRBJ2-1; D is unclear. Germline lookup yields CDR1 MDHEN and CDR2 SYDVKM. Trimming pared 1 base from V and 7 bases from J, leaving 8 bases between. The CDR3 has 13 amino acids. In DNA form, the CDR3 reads TGTGCCAGCAGTTTATTCGGAGTAAATGAGCAGTTCTTC. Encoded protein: CASSLFGVNEQFF. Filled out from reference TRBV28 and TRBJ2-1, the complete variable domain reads DVKVTQSSRYLVKRTGEKVFLECVQDMDHENMFWYRQDPGLGLRLIYFSYDVKMKEKGDIPEGYSVSREKKERFSLILESASTNQTSMYLCASSLFGVNEQFFGPGTRLTVL.

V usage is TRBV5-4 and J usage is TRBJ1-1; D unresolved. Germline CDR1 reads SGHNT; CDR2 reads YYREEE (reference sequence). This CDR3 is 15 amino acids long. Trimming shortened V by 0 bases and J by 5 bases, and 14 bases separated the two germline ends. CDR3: CASSLGGGVGTEAFF. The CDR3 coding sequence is TGTGCCAGCAGCTTGGGGGGAGGTGTAGGTACTGAAGCTTTCTTT.

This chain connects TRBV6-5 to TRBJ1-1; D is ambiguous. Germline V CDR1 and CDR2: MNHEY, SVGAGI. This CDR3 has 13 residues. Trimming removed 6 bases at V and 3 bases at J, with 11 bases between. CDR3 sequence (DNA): TGTGCCAGCAGCCGAACTCGAGACACTGAAGCTTTCTTT. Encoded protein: CASSRTRDTEAFF.

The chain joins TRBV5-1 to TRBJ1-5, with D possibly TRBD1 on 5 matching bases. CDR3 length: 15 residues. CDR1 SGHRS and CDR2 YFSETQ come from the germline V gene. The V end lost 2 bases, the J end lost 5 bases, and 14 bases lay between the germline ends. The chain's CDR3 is CASSFNYGTDQPQHF. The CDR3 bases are TGCGCCAGCAGCTTCAATTACGGGACGGATCAGCCCCAGCATTTT.

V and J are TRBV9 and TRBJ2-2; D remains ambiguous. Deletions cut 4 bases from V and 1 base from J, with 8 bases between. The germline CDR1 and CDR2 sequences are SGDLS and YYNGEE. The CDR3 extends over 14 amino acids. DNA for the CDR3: TGTGCCAGCAGCACATCCGGGAACACCGGGGAGCTGTTTTTT. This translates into CASSTSGNTGELFF.

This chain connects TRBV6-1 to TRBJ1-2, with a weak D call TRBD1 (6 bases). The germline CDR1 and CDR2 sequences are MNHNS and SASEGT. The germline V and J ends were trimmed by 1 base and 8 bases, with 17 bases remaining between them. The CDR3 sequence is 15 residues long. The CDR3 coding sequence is TGTGCCAGCAGTGAAGGTGGGGCAGGGGTAGGCGGCTACACCTTC. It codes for CASSEGGAGVGGYTF.

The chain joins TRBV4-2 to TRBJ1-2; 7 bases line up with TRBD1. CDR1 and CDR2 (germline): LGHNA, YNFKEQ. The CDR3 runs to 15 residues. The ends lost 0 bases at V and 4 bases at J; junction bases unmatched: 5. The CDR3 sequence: CASSQEEGAGYGYTF. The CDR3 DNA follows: TGTGCCAGCAGCCAAGAGGAGGGGGCAGGCTATGGCTACACCTTC.

The CDR3 region has the DNA TGTGCCAGCAGTTTATTAGCGGCGAGCTCCTACAATGAGCAGTTCTTC. Translating it yields CASSLLAASSYNEQFF. The rearrangement joins TRBV27 to TRBJ2-1; D possibly corresponds to TRBD2 (6 bases). This CDR3 region has 16 residues. Looked up from germline, CDR1 is MNHEY and CDR2 is SMNVEV (reference sequence). V shed 1 base and J shed 0 bases, with 10 bases lying between them.

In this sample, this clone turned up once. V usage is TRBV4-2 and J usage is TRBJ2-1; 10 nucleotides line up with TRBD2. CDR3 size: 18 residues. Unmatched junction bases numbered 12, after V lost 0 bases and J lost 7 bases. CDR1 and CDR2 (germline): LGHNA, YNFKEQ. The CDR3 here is CASSQDRAAGGPRNEQFF. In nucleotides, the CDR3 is TGTGCCAGCAGCCAAGATAGGGCAGCGGGAGGGCCGCGGAATGAGCAGTTCTTC.

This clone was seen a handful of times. The CDR3, as DNA: TGTGCCAGCAGCTTAGTGCAGGGAGGGGGTAATGAGCAGTTCTTC. Translation: CASSLVQGGGNEQFF. V is TRBV7-2 and J is TRBJ2-1, with TRBD2 as a possible D gene (7 bases). The ends were cut back, 1 base at V and 7 bases at J, with 14 bases in the middle. The V gene's germline CDR1 is SGHTA and CDR2 FQGNSA. The CDR3 has 15 amino acids.

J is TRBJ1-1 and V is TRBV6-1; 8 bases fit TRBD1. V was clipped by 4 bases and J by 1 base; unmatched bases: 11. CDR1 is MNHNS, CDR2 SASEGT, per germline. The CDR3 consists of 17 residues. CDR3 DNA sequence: TGTGCCAGCAGTGGTCGGGGGGACAGGATAAGGAACACTGAAGCTTTCTTT. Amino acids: CASSGRGDRIRNTEAFF.

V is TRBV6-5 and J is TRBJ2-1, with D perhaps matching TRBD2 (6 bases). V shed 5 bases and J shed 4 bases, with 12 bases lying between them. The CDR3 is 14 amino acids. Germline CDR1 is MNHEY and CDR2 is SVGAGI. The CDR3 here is CASSPGLSYNEQFF. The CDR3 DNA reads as TGTGCCAGCAGTCCGGGACTGTCTTACAATGAGCAGTTCTTC.